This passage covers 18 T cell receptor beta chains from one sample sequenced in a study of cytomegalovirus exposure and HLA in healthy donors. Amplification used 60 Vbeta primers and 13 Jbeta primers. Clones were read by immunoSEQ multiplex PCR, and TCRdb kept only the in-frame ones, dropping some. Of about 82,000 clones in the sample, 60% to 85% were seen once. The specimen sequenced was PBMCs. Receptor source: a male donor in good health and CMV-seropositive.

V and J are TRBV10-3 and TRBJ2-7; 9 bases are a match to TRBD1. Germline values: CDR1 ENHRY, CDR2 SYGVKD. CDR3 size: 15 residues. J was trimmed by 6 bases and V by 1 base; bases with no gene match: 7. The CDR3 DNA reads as TGTGCCATCAGTGAGTGCCGGACAGGGGTATGCGAGCAGTACTTC. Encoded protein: CAISECRTGVCEQYF.

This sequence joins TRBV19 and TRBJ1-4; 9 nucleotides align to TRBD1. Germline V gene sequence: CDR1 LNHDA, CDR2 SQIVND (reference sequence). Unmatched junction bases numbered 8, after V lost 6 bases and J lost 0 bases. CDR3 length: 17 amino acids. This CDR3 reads CASSHRDRVPTNEKLFF. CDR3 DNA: TGTGCCAGTAGCCACCGGGACAGGGTCCCAACTAATGAAAAACTGTTTTTT.

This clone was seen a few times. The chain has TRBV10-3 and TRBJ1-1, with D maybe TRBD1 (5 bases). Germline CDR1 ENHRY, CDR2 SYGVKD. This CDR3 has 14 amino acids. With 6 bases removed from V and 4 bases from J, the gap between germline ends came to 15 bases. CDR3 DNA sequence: TGTGCCATCAGCCAACAGGAGCGAGGCACTGAAGCTTTCTTT. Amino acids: CAISQQERGTEAFF.

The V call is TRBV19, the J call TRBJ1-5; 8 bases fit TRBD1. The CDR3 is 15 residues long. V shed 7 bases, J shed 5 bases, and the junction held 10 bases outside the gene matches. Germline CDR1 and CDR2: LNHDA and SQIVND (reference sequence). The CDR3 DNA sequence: TGTGCCAGTACTCGGACAGGGCTCCTCCATCAGCCCCAGCATTTT. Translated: CASTRTGLLHQPQHF.

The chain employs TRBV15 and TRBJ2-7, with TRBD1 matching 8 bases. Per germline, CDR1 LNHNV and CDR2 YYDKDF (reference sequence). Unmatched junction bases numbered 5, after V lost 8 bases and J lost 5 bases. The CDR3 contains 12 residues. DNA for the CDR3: TGTGCCACCTCCAGGGGGCAGAACGAGCAGTACTTC. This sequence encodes CATSRGQNEQYF.

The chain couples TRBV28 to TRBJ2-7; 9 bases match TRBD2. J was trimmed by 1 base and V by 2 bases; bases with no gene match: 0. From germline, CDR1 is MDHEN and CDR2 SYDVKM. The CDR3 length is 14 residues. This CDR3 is CASSLLAGSYEQYF. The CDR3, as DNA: TGTGCCAGCAGTTTACTAGCGGGATCCTACGAGCAGTACTTC.

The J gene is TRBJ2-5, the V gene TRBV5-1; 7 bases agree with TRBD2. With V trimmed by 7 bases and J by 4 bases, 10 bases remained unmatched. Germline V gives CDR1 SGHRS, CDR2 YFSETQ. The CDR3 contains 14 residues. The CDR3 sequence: CASSPGRERETQYF. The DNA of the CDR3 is TGCGCCAGCTCCCCGGGGAGGGAACGAGAGACCCAGTACTTC.

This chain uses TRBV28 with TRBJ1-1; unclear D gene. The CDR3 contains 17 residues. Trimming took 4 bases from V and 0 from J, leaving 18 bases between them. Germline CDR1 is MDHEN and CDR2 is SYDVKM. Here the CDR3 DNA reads TGTGCCAGCAGTTCCTATCTTACCTTTCCCATGAACACTGAAGCTTTCTTT. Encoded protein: CASSSYLTFPMNTEAFF.

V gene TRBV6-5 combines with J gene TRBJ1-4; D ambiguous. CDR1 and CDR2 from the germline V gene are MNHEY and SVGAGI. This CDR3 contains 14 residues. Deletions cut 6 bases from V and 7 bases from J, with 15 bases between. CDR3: CASREVGSGEKLFF. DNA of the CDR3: TGTGCCAGCAGAGAGGTCGGGTCGGGTGAAAAACTGTTTTTT.

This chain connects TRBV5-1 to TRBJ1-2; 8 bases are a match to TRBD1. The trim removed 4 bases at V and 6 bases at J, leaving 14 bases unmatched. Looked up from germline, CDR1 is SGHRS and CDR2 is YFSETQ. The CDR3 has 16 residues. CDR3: CASSPGQGADLNGYTF. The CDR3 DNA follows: TGCGCCAGCAGCCCCGGGCAGGGGGCAGATCTTAATGGCTACACCTTC.

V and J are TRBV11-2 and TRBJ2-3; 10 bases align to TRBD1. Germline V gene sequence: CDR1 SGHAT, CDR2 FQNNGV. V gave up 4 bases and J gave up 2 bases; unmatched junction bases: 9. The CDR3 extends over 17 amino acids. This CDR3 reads CASSSFPGTGVTDTQYF. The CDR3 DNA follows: TGTGCCAGCAGCTCCTTCCCCGGGACAGGGGTCACAGATACGCAGTATTTT.

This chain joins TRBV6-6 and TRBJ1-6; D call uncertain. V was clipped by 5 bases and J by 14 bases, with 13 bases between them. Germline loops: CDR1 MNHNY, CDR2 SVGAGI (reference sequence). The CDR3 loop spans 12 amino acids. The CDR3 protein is CASSPPQLALHF. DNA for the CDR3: TGTGCCAGCAGTCCCCCGCAATTAGCCCTCCACTTT.

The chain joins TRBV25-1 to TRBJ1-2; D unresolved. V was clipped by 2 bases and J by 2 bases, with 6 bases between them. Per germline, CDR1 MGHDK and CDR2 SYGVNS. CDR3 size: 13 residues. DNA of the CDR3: TGTGCCAGCAGTGAAACAGTGAACTATGGCTACACCTTC. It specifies CASSETVNYGYTF.

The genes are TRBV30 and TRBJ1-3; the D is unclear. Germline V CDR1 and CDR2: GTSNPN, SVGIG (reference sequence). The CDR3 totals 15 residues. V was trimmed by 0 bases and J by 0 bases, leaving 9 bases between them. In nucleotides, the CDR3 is TGTGCCTGGAGTGTAGTTCCAGTCTCTGGAAACACCATATATTTT. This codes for CAWSVVPVSGNTIYF.

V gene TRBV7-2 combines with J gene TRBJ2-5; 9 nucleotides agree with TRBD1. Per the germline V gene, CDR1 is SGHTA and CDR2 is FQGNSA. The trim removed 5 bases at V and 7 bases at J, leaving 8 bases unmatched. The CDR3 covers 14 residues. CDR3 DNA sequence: TGTGCCAGCAGCGACACCGGGACAGGGTGGACCCAGTACTTC. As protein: CASSDTGTGWTQYF.

CDR3 loop: CSVGAEGTDTQYF. DNA of the CDR3: TGCAGCGTGGGGGCCGAAGGCACAGATACGCAGTATTTT. The chain carries TRBV29-1 and TRBJ2-3, with a possible D match to TRBD1 (6 bases). From germline, CDR1 is SQVTM and CDR2 ANQGSEA. V was pared by 6 bases and J by 1 base, with 11 bases between. The CDR3 is made up of 13 amino acids.

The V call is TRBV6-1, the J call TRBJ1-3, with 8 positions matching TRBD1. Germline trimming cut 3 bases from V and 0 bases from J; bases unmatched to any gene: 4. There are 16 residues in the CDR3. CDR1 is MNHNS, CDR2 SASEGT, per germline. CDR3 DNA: TGTGCCAGCAGTGAGTACAGGGGGAGCTCTGGAAACACCATATATTTT. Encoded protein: CASSEYRGSSGNTIYF.

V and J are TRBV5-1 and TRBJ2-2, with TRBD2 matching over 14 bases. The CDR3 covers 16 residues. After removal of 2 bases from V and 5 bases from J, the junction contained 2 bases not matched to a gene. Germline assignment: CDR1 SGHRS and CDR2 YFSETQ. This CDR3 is CASSFGTSGSTGELFF. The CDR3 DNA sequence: TGCGCCAGCAGCTTCGGGACTAGCGGGAGTACCGGGGAGCTGTTTTTT.